The 5 T cell receptor beta chains listed next were all sequenced from one sample in a study of cytomegalovirus exposure and HLA in healthy donors. PCR primers comprised 60 Vbeta and 13 Jbeta primers. The repertoire was sequenced with immunoSEQ multiplex PCR; TCRdb's copy has only in-frame clones and lacks some. The sample holds about 130,000 clones, 8.5% to 10% seen once. Sequenced: PBMCs. Source of these receptors: a middle-aged man in good health and CMV-seronegative.

This clone was seen only a few times. This sequence joins TRBV30 and TRBJ1-6; 10 bases are a match to TRBD1. Looked up from germline, CDR1 is GTSNPN and CDR2 is SVGIG (reference sequence). There are 15 residues in the CDR3. V lost 3 bases and J lost 10; bases outside the gene matches: 9. Written as DNA, the CDR3 is TGTGCCTGGAGGGGCCCGGGACAGGGGAACTCACCCCTCCACTTT. Translated, it gives CAWRGPGQGNSPLHF.

This clone has just a few counts. The genes are TRBV5-1 and TRBJ2-7, with 10 positions matching TRBD1. The trim removed 4 bases at V and 3 bases at J, leaving 13 bases unmatched. The length of the CDR3 is 17 residues. Germline assignment: CDR1 SGHRS and CDR2 YFSETQ. CDR3 amino acids: CASSLRIDRTGGYEQYF. For the CDR3, the DNA is TGCGCCAGCAGCCTGAGGATTGATAGGACAGGGGGCTACGAGCAGTACTTC.

In this sample, this clone turned up a few times. The chain employs TRBV7-3 and TRBJ2-2; 10 positions match TRBD2. CDR1 and CDR2 from the germline V gene are SGHTA and FQGTGA. This CDR3 is 15 amino acids long. V was clipped by 5 bases and J by 5 bases; unmatched bases: 5. The CDR3 coding sequence is TGTGCCAGCAGCCTCAGCGGGGGGGGGACCGGGGAGCTGTTTTTT. Its protein product is CASSLSGGGTGELFF.

Turning to this clone: Other DNA sequences from this sample encode an identical CDR3 as well. This chain connects TRBV7-2 to TRBJ1-2; D gene ambiguous. V gave up 5 bases and J gave up 2 bases, with 12 bases separating them. This CDR3 is built from 14 residues. CDR1 is SGHTA and CDR2 is FQGNSA in the germline V gene. CDR3 sequence reads: CASSGRVENYGYTF. The CDR3 coding sequence is TGTGCCAGCAGCGGGCGGGTGGAAAACTATGGCTACACCTTC. The full variable domain, its missing parts supplied by reference TRBV7-2 and TRBJ1-2, is GAGVSQSPSNKVTEKGKDVELRCDPISGHTALYWYRQSLGQGLEFLIYFQGNSAPDKSGLPSDRFSAERTGGSVSTLTIQRTQQEDSAVYLCASSGRVENYGYTFGSGTRLTVV.

This rearrangement joins TRBV19 to TRBJ2-2; D call uncertain. Trimming took 6 bases from V and 0 from J, leaving 8 bases between them. This CDR3 contains 14 residues. Germline V gives CDR1 LNHDA, CDR2 SQIVND (reference sequence). The CDR3 nucleotides are TGTGCCAGTAGACACGGAGCGAACACCGGGGAGCTGTTTTTT. It codes for CASRHGANTGELFF.